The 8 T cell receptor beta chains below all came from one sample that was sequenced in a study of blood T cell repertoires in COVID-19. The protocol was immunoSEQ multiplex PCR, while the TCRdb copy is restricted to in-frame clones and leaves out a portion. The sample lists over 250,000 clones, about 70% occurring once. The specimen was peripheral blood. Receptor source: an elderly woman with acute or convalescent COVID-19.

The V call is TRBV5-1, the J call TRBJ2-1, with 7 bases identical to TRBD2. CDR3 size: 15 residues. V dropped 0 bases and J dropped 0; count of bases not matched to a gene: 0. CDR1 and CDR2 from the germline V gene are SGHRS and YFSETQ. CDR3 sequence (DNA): TGCGCCAGCAGCTTGGCTAGCGGCTCCTACAATGAGCAGTTCTTC. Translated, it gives CASSLASGSYNEQFF.

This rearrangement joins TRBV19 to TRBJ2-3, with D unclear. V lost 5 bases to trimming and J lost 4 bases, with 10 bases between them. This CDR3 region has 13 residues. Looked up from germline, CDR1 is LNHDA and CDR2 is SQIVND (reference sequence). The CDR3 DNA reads TGTGCCAGTAGTTCCCCAAACTCAGATACGCAGTATTTT. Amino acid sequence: CASSSPNSDTQYF.

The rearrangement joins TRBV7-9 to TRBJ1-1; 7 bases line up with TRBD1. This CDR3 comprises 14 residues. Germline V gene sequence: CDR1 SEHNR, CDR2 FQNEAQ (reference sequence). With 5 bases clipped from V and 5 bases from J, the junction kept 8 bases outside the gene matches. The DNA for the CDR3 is TGTGCCAGCAGCATACGACAGGGTGGAACTGAAGCTTTCTTT. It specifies CASSIRQGGTEAFF.

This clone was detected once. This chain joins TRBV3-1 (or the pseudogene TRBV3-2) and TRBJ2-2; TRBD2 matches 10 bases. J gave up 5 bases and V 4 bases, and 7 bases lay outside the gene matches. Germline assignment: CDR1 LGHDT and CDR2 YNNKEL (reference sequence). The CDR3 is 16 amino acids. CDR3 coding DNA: TGTGCCAGCAGCCCGAGCGGGAGGGGATGGACCGGGGAGCTGTTTTTT. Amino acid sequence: CASSPSGRGWTGELFF.

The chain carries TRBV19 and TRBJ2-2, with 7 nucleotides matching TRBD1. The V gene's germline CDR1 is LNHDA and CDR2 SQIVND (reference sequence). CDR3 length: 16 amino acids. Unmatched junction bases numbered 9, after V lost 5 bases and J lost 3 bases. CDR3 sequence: CASSVNRGWDTGELFF. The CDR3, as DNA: TGTGCCAGTAGTGTTAACAGGGGATGGGACACCGGGGAGCTGTTTTTT. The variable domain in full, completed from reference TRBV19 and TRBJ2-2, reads DGGITQSPKYLFRKEGQNVTLSCEQNLNHDAMYWYRQDPGQGLRLIYYSQIVNDFQKGDIAEGYSVSREKKESFPLTVTSAQKNPTAFYLCASSVNRGWDTGELFFGEGSRLTVL.

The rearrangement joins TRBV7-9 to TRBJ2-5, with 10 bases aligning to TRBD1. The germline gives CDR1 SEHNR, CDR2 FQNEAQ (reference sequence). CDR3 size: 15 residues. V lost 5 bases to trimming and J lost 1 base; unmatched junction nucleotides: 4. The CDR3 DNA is TGTGCCAGCAGCCCGGGACAGGGGTTCCAAGAGACCCAGTACTTC. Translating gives CASSPGQGFQETQYF.

CDR3 nucleotide sequence: TGCGCCAGCAGCCCATCCCAAACGAGTCGCACTGAAGCTTTCTTT. It yields the protein CASSPSQTSRTEAFF. The chain combines TRBV5-1 with TRBJ1-1, with D hard to call. V lost 4 bases, J lost 4 bases, and 17 bases lay in between. The CDR3 is made up of 15 amino acids. Germline-derived CDR1 and CDR2 are SGHRS and YFSETQ.

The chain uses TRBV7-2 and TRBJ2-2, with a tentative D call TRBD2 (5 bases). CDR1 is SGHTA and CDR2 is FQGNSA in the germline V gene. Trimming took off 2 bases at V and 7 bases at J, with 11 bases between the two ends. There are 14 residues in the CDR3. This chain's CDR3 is CASSLWLARGELFF. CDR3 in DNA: TGTGCCAGCAGCTTATGGCTAGCCCGCGGGGAGCTGTTTTTT.